Given below is one T cell receptor beta chain in context. The entry originates in a study of blood T cell repertoires in COVID-19. Study details: Sources were T cells, B-cell-depleted T cells, or PBMCs; the material itself was cDNA or gDNA.

Per the original data handling: The assay estimated nucleated cells by amplifying reference gene primers. TCRdb's copy holds only in-frame clones and misses some; the assay was immunoSEQ multiplex PCR. The DNA was the basis for D and trimming; V, J and clone size are from that table. In the table there are 240,000 or so clones, approximately 86% of which are singletons. The trim removed 5 bases at V and 4 bases at J, leaving 2 bases unmatched. CDR1 and CDR2 (germline): MNHEY, SMNVEV (reference sequence). The CDR3 spans 13 residues. The gene calls are TRBV27 and TRBJ2-7; the match to TRBD2 covers 10 bases. The material sequenced was PBMCs or T cells enriched from blood (not recorded which). The clonotype originates from a woman in her 40s with acute COVID-19. The CDR3 reads CASSKTSGYEQYF. The CDR3 DNA reads TGTGCCAGCAGTAAGACTAGCGGGTACGAGCAGTACTTC.